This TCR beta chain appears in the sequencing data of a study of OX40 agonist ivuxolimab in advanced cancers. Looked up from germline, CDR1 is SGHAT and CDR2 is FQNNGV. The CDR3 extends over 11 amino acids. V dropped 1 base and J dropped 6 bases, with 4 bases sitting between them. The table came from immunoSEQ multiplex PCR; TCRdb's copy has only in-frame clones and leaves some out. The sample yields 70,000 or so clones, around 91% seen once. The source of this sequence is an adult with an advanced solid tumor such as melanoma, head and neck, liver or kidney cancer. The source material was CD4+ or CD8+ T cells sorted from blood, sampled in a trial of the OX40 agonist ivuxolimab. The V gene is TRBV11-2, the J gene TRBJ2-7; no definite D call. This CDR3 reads CASSLAFEQYF. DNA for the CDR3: TGTGCCAGCAGCTTAGCCTTCGAGCAGTACTTC. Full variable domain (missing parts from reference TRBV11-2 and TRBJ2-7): EAGVAQSPRYKIIEKRQSVAFWCNPISGHATLYWYQQILGQGPKLLIQFQNNGVVDDSQLPKDRFSAERLKGVDSTLKIQPAKLEDSAVYLCASSLAFEQYFGPGTRLTVT.